This T cell receptor beta chain was found in a study of molecular identifiers for immune sequencing clone quantification. Naive CD8 libraries came from around 18,000 to 910,000 sorted cells with 10%, 30% or 50% RNA. This clonotype showed up many times. Library preparation followed earlier protocols using designated TCR primers. One entry per CDR3 protein results from TCRdb running MiXCR on the PCR reads. The sample contains approximately 59,000 distinct CDR3 sequences, 15% to 20% of which appear only once. Trimming left V 1 base short and J 7 bases short, with 16 bases between. Germline-derived CDR1 and CDR2 are SEHNR and FQNEAQ (reference sequence). This CDR3 has 15 amino acids.

The rearrangement joins TRBV7-9 to TRBJ1-2, with D perhaps matching TRBD1 (5 bases). The source of this sequence is a human donor in good health. Some libraries in this study had Jurkat cell RNA spiked in. The sample was naive CD8+ T cells from blood, with Jurkat cell RNA spiked in. Subset here: FACS-sorted CD8+CD4-CCR7+CD45RA+ naive T cells. This CDR3 reads CASSLVGTVRTGYTF. CDR3 in DNA: TGTGCCAGCAGCTTAGTCGGGACTGTCCGGACTGGCTACACCTTC.